This record covers a single T cell receptor (beta chain). The target antigen is unknown. This sample was taken from a study of cytomegalovirus exposure and HLA in healthy donors. Study results and limitations: The tendency of first-cohort TCR clusters to co-occur in the 120 or so validation repertoires emerged from a later analysis. Cytomegalovirus-associated TCR beta chains were listed, numbering roughly 150.

It was the approximately 120-subject validation cohort, separate from the roughly 700-subject first cohort, to which the donors belonged. The CDR3 is 12 amino acids. Trimming shortened V by 1 base and J by 14 bases, and 9 bases separated the two germline ends. CDR1 and CDR2 from the germline V gene are MNHEY and SMNVEV (reference sequence). Some clones are missing from TCRdb's copy, which holds only in-frame ones; the method was immunoSEQ multiplex PCR. The sample records 130,000 to 150,000 clones, 89% being singletons. The chain joins TRBV27 to TRBJ1-6; D is possibly TRBD1 (6 bases). The material sequenced was PBMCs. The clonotype originates from a woman younger than 30 in good health and CMV-seropositive. The CDR3: CASSLLGGALHF. As DNA, the CDR3 is TGTGCCAGCAGTTTATTAGGGGGTGCCCTCCACTTT.